This entry describes one T cell receptor (beta chain). Its antigen target is currently unknown. Base qualities are missing; no much larger clone stands one base away. Library generation was performed with the immunoSEQ multiplex PCR assay. In most patients, genomic DNA was isolated using the Qiagen DNeasy Blood and Tissue Kit and sent frozen to Adaptive Biotechnologies for TCR sequencing. High-throughput TCR-beta CDR3 sequencing of genomic DNA from most patients was performed by Adaptive Biotechnologies. The published analysis was carried out like this. TCR sequencing data were retrieved from Adaptive's ImmunoSEQ software for about 17 patients, whereas a few other patients were processed with MiXCR and VDJtools. CD4 versus CD8 sorting errors were corrected by removing sequences found in both subsets at a frequency ratio below 5:1. CDR3 nucleotide sequences shared by donor and recipient were removed because the origin of these sequences could not be assigned. To count as alloreactive, a clone needed at least 2-fold expansion over unstimulated cells and a minimum CFSE-low frequency of 0.002% (template counts) or 0.001% (read counts). Clones detected in sequenced pre-transplant spleen, lymph node, or MLR CFSE-low populations of the donor or recipient were defined as mappable. Cumulative frequency of alloreactive clones was calculated as a percentage of all sequences weighted by copy number. TCRdb obtained this table from immuneACCESS and retained in-frame rearrangements with V and J assigned. These tables miss some clones; where compared with another copy, unresolved V genes account for less than half of the shortfall, and the remainder is unexplained. V and J calls plus clone size are reproduced from that table; the DNA served to infer D and trimming. The sample records 70,000 to 95,000 clones, 85% to 95% of which are singletons. The ten largest clonotypes hold 1.1% of the sample.

This record comes from a study of graft-versus-host responses after intestinal transplantation (dated by TCRdb to about 2021). In the study overall: Multivisceral, liver-intestinal, or isolated intestinal transplants were received by the recipients. Every recipient was given anti-thymocyte globulin induction, followed by roughly 3 years of maintenance tacrolimus and steroids. After intestinal transplantation, graft-versus-host and host-versus-graft alloreactive T cell clones in the graft, circulation and bone marrow were tracked using bulk TCR-beta CDR3 sequencing. To identify alloreactive clones, pre-transplant mixed lymphocyte reaction products were sequenced and compared with unstimulated pre-transplant donor and recipient T cells. The cohort enrolled 20 to 25 intestinal transplant recipients, one of whom was a retransplant, and a few patients without pretransplant specimens were excluded. Donor T cell macrochimerism was defined as a peak of at least 4% donor T cells among recipient peripheral blood mononuclear cells. Rather than going through the commercial service, samples from a few later patients were sequenced in-house on an Illumina MiSeq and processed with MiXCR.

Study-wide findings and limitations: Peak levels of circulating GvH clones were associated with declines in HvG clones early after transplant. Conclusions were limited by the relatively low number and heterogeneity of intestinal transplant patients. Patients with donor T cell macrochimerism had high GvH to HvG T cell clonal ratios in their allografts. GvH clones were detected in recipient bone marrow, and some appeared earlier in ileal mucosa or blood, consistent with an intestinal mucosal origin.

The label giving this sample's time point can be read as: cells obtained before transplantation from donor or recipient. CD3+CD4+ and CD3+CD8+ populations were FACS-sorted from unstimulated pre-transplant donor and recipient cells taken from spleen or lymph nodes. V was cut back by 5 bases and J by 3 bases, leaving a gap of 11 bases between them. The germline V gene (reference sequence) specifies LNHDA as CDR1 and SQIVND as CDR2. The CDR3 holds 13 amino acids from the cysteine to the phenylalanine. CDR3 DNA only is kept here, 39 bases in frame from base 1. The sample here was unstimulated CD8+ T cells sorted from spleen or lymph node cells, taken before transplant. The sequence joins TRBV19 to TRBJ2-7; confidence is insufficient to name the D gene. This TCR derives from a human donor who was the organ donor for an intestinal transplant. The CDR3 here reads CASSPQVSYEQYF. The DNA reads TGTGCCAGTAGTCCCCAGGTGAGCTACGAGCAGTACTTC.